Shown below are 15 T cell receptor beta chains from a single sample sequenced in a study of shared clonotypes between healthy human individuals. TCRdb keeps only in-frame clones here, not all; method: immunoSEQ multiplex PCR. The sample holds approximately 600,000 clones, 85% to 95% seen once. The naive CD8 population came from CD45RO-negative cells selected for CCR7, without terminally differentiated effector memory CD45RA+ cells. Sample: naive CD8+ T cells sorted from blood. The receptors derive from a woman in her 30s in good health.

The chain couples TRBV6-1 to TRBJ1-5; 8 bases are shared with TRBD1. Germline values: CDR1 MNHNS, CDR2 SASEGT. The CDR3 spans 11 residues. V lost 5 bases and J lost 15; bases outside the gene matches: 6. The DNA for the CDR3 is TGTGCCAGCAGTACTACAGGGGGTGGGCATTTT. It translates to CASSTTGGGHF.

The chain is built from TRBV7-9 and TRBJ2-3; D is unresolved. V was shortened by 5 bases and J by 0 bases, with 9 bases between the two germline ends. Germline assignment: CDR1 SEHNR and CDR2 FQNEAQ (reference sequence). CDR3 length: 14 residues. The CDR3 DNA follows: TGTGCCAGCAGCACCCCCACTAGCACAGATACGCAGTATTTT. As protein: CASSTPTSTDTQYF.

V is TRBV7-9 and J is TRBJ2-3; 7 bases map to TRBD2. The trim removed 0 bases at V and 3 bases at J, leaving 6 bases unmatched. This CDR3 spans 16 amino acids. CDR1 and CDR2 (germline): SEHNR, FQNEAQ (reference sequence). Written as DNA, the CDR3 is TGTGCCAGCAGCTTAGCTGAGGGAGGGCTTACAGATACGCAGTATTTT. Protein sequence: CASSLAEGGLTDTQYF.

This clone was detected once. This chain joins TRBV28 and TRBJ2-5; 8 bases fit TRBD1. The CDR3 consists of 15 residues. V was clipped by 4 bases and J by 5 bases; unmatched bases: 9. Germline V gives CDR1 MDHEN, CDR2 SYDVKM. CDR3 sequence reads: CASSSGQGARETQYF. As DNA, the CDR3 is TGTGCCAGCAGTTCTGGGCAGGGGGCCCGGGAGACCCAGTACTTC.

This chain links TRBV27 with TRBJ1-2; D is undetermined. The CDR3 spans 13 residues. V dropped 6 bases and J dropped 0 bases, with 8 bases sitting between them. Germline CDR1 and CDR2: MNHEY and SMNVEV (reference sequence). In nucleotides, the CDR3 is TGTGCCAGCAGCACGGCAGCTAACTATGGCTACACCTTC. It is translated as CASSTAANYGYTF.

CDR3: CASSQSGTHEQFF. The DNA for the CDR3 is TGTGCCAGCAGCCAATCCGGGACCCATGAGCAGTTCTTC. J is TRBJ2-1 and V is TRBV4-2, with D perhaps assigned TRBD1 or TRBD2 (5 bases each). CDR3 length: 13 amino acids. Between the trimmed V and J ends, which lost 2 bases and 8 bases, there was a span of 10 bases. CDR1 is LGHNA, CDR2 YNFKEQ, per germline.

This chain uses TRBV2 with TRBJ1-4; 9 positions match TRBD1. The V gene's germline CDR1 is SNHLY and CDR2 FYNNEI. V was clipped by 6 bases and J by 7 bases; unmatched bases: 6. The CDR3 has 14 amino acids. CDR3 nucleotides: TGTGCCAGCAGGGAACAGGGGGCTTTTGAAAAACTGTTTTTT. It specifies CASREQGAFEKLFF.

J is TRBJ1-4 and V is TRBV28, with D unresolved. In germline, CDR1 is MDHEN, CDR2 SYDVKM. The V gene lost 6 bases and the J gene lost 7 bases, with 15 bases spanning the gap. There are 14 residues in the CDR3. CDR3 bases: TGTGCCAGCAGCAAACCTTCCGACGGTGAAAAACTGTTTTTT. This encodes CASSKPSDGEKLFF. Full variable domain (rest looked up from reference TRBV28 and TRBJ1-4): DVKVTQSSRYLVKRTGEKVFLECVQDMDHENMFWYRQDPGLGLRLIYFSYDVKMKEKGDIPEGYSVSREKKERFSLILESASTNQTSMYLCASSKPSDGEKLFFGSGTQLSVL.

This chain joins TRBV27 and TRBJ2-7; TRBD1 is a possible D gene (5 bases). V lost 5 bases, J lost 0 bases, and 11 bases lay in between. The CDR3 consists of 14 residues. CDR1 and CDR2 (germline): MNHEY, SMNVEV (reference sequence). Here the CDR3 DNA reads TGTGCCAGCAGTATGGACATTACCTCCTACGAGCAGTACTTC. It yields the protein CASSMDITSYEQYF.

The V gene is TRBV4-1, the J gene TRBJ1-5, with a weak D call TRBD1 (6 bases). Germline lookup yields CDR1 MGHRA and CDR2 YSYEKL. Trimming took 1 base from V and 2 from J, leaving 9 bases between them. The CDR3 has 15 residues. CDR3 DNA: TGCGCCAGCAGCCAAGCACAGGGCGGCAATCAGCCCCAGCATTTT. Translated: CASSQAQGGNQPQHF.

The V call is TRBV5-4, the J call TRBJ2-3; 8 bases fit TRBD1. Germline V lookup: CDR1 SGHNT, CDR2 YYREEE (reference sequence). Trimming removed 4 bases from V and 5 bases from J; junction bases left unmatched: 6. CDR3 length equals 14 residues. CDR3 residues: CASSLGTGEDTQYF. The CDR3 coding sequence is TGTGCCAGCAGCCTGGGGACAGGAGAAGATACGCAGTATTTT.

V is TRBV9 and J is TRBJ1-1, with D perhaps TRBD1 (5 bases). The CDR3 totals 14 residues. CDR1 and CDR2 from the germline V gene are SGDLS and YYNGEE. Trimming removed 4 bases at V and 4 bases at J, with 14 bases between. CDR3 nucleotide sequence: TGTGCCAGCAGCCCCTGGCAGGGCTCCACTGAAGCTTTCTTT. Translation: CASSPWQGSTEAFF.

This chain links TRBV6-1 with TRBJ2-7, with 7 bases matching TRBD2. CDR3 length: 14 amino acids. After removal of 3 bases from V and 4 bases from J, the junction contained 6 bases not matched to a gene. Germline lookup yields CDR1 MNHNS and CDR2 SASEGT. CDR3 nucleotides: TGTGCCAGCAGTGATGTCGCGGGAGCTTACGAGCAGTACTTC. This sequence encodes CASSDVAGAYEQYF.

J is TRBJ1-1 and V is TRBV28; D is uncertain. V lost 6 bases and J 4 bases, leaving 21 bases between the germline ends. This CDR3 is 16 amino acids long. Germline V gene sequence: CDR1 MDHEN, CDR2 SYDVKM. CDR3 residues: CASSPRGVGSGTEAFF. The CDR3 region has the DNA TGTGCCAGCAGCCCCCGGGGAGTGGGCTCCGGCACTGAAGCTTTCTTT.

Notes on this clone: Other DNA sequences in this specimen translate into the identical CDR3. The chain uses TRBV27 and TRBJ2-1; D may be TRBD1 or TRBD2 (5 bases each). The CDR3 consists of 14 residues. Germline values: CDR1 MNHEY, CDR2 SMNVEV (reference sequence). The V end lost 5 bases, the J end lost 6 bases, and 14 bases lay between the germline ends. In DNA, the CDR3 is TGTGCCAGCAGTCCCACCGGGACGGGCAATGAGCAGTTCTTC. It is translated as CASSPTGTGNEQFF.